One and the same sample provided the 16 T cell receptor beta chains below, sequenced in a study of blood T cell repertoires in COVID-19. Data came from immunoSEQ multiplex PCR; TCRdb stores just in-frame clones and leaves some out. The sample records 150,000 to 200,000 clones, 86% being singletons. Sequences were obtained from PBMCs or T cells enriched from blood (not recorded which). Source of these receptors: a woman between 25 and 40 years old who had recovered from COVID-19.

This chain links TRBV28 with TRBJ2-7; D is possibly TRBD1 (6 bases). CDR1 and CDR2 from the germline V gene are MDHEN and SYDVKM. Trimming left V 6 bases short and J 2 bases short, with 17 bases between. The CDR3 sequence is 15 residues long. CDR3 sequence (DNA): TGTGCCAGCAGCCCTCTCCCAGGGGAAACCTACGAGCAGTACTTC. Its translation: CASSPLPGETYEQYF.

This sequence joins TRBV6-1 and TRBJ1-1; D is uncertain. Germline CDR1 and CDR2: MNHNS and SASEGT. Trimming shortened V by 2 bases and J by 2 bases, and 9 bases separated the two germline ends. The CDR3 has 14 amino acids. CDR3 sequence: CASSESHSNTEAFF. The DNA of the CDR3 is TGTGCCAGCAGTGAAAGTCACAGCAACACTGAAGCTTTCTTT.

The sample holds one count of this clone. This chain joins TRBV7-2 and TRBJ2-2; 7 nucleotides align to TRBD1. CDR3 length: 15 residues. From germline, CDR1 is SGHTA and CDR2 FQGNSA. The V and J ends lost 6 bases and 2 bases, in that order; junction bases with no gene match: 6. CDR3 region: CASSGGQRNTGELFF. CDR3 DNA: TGTGCCAGCAGTGGGGGACAGCGCAACACCGGGGAGCTGTTTTTT.

The genes are TRBV12-3 or TRBV12-4 and TRBJ1-2; D is possibly TRBD1 (6 bases). The germline V and J ends were trimmed by 6 bases and 4 bases, with 12 bases remaining between them. The CDR3 is 13 residues long. DNA for the CDR3: TGTGCCAGCAGATCCGGGGACACCTATGGCTACACCTTC. It translates to CASRSGDTYGYTF.

The chain combines TRBV2 with TRBJ2-5; no reliable D call. The CDR3 has 12 amino acids. Per germline, CDR1 SNHLY and CDR2 FYNNEI. V was pared by 5 bases and J by 2 bases, with 6 bases between. CDR3 DNA: TGTGCCAGCAGTTCCATGCAAGAGACCCAGTACTTC. Its translation: CASSSMQETQYF.

The chain links TRBV18 to TRBJ1-4; 9 nucleotides align to TRBD1. Germline CDR1 and CDR2: KGHSH and LQKENI. The CDR3 has 15 amino acids. V trimming: 3 bases; J trimming: 7 bases; junction bases outside the gene matches: 6. In DNA, the CDR3 is TGTGCCAGCTCACCCCAAGACAGGGGGAGTGAAAAACTGTTTTTT. It translates to CASSPQDRGSEKLFF.

The chain links TRBV10-2 to TRBJ1-1, with 8 bases that match TRBD1. The CDR3 runs to 13 residues. Germline-derived CDR1 and CDR2 are WSHSY and SAAADI. Trimming removed 0 bases from V and 10 bases from J; junction bases left unmatched: 4. For the CDR3, the DNA is TGCGCCAGCAGTGAGTCACAGGGGGGAAGAGCTTTCTTT. It is translated as CASSESQGGRAFF.

The chain couples TRBV19 to TRBJ1-1; 7 bases are a match to TRBD1. V shed 3 bases and J 1 base; nucleotides not matched to a gene: 11. Germline V CDR1 and CDR2: LNHDA, SQIVND (reference sequence). CDR3 length: 17 amino acids. The CDR3 DNA reads TGTGCCAGTAGTATTTTTCGCAGGGGGTCTAGGAACACTGAAGCTTTCTTT. Its translation: CASSIFRRGSRNTEAFF.

The chain recombines TRBV24-1 with TRBJ2-3; TRBD1 is a possible D gene (6 bases). Germline V gene sequence: CDR1 KGHDR, CDR2 SFDVKD. The CDR3 sequence is 17 residues long. Trimming took 2 bases from V and 9 from J, leaving 23 bases between them. This CDR3 is CATSDSRHYTRGGTQYF. CDR3 coding DNA: TGTGCCACCAGTGATTCGAGACACTACACACGTGGGGGCACGCAGTATTTT.

The chain couples TRBV3-1 (or the pseudogene TRBV3-2) to TRBJ1-1, with D possibly being TRBD1 (6 bases). Germline V CDR1 and CDR2: LGHDT, YNNKEL (reference sequence). Trimming removed 1 base at V and 11 bases at J, with 20 bases between. This CDR3 is built from 15 residues. CDR3 nucleotide sequence: TGTGCCAGCAGCCAAGTGACAGGTACACCCCCTAGGGCTTTCTTT. This encodes CASSQVTGTPPRAFF.

The gene calls are TRBV19 and TRBJ1-3, with D possibly TRBD1 on 6 matching bases. The CDR3 contains 14 residues. The germline V gene encodes CDR1 LNHDA and CDR2 SQIVND (reference sequence). V was trimmed by 5 bases and J by 2 bases, leaving 10 bases between them. The DNA of the CDR3 is TGTGCCAGTAGTGTCAGGGGTCCTGGAAACACCATATATTTT. Translation gives CASSVRGPGNTIYF.

This rearrangement joins TRBV2 to TRBJ1-5; 7 positions match TRBD1. Losses at the gene ends were 5 bases for V and 5 bases for J; bases not matched to a gene: 6. Germline CDR1 reads SNHLY; CDR2 reads FYNNEI. This CDR3 is built from 14 residues. The DNA for the CDR3 is TGTGCCAGCAGTATCCGGGACAGATATCAGCCCCAGCATTTT. Translation: CASSIRDRYQPQHF.

The chain combines TRBV19 with TRBJ2-3; 10 nucleotides match TRBD2. Germline loops: CDR1 LNHDA, CDR2 SQIVND (reference sequence). Losses at the gene ends were 3 bases for V and 1 base for J; bases not matched to a gene: 4. The CDR3 totals 16 residues. In DNA, the CDR3 is TGTGCCAGTAGTATTGCCGGACTAGCGGGCACAGATACGCAGTATTTT. This sequence encodes CASSIAGLAGTDTQYF.

The chain uses TRBV2 and TRBJ1-3; D gene unclear. Germline CDR1 and CDR2: SNHLY and FYNNEI. This CDR3 has 17 amino acids. V lost 5 bases, J lost 2 bases, and 19 bases lay in between. CDR3 protein: CASSPRPLAWAGNTIYF. CDR3 coding DNA: TGTGCCAGCAGTCCGCGGCCCCTTGCTTGGGCTGGAAACACCATATATTTT.

The chain employs TRBV5-1 and TRBJ2-1; 11 bases are a match to TRBD1. The CDR3 contains 15 residues. Trimming removed 6 bases from V and 10 bases from J; junction bases left unmatched: 12. CDR1 is SGHRS, CDR2 YFSETQ, per germline. The CDR3 DNA follows: TGCGCCAGCACTCCACCGGGACAGGGGGTCAGGGAGCAGTTCTTC. It is translated as CASTPPGQGVREQFF.

This chain connects TRBV6-1 to TRBJ1-1; possible D gene TRBD1, 5 bases. This CDR3 is built from 14 residues. The V gene lost 2 bases and the J gene lost 0 bases, with 7 bases spanning the gap. CDR1 is MNHNS, CDR2 SASEGT, per germline. CDR3 region: CASSEQGMNTEAFF. CDR3 coding DNA: TGTGCCAGCAGTGAACAGGGAATGAACACTGAAGCTTTCTTT.